These 30 T cell receptor beta chains share one sample of origin, sequenced in a study of blood T cell repertoires in COVID-19. The protocol was immunoSEQ multiplex PCR, while the TCRdb copy is restricted to in-frame clones and leaves out a portion. Seen here are about 110,000 clones, about 87% observed once, and the top ten hold 1.1%. Sequenced material: peripheral blood. Receptor source: a human donor in a cohort sampled during active COVID-19.

Remarks on this clone: Germline is not matched at one junction end, which may reflect a read error. The chain links TRBV5-8 to TRBJ1-1; weak D call: TRBD1 (5 bases). The CDR3 is made up of 14 amino acids. CDR1 and CDR2 (germline): SGHTS, YDEGEE. DNA for the CDR3: TGTGCCAGCAGCTTGGTGGTTAAACGGGGGTTCGGTGGGTTT. Residues: CASSLVVKRGFGGF.

The chain couples TRBV28 to TRBJ2-3; TRBD2 might be the D (5 bases). CDR3 length: 16 residues. Looked up from germline, CDR1 is MDHEN and CDR2 is SYDVKM. With 2 bases removed from V and 6 bases from J, the gap between germline ends came to 18 bases. The CDR3 DNA follows: TGTGCCAGCAGTTTAGTCAGAGGGATGGTTCCTGATACGCAGTATTTT. Translating it yields CASSLVRGMVPDTQYF. Full variable domain (outside the CDR3, taken from reference TRBV28 and TRBJ2-3): DVKVTQSSRYLVKRTGEKVFLECVQDMDHENMFWYRQDPGLGLRLIYFSYDVKMKEKGDIPEGYSVSREKKERFSLILESASTNQTSMYLCASSLVRGMVPDTQYFGPGTRLTVL.

The chain is built from TRBV6-6 and TRBJ1-2; 9 bases match TRBD1. The CDR3 extends over 13 amino acids. The J segment lost 8 bases and the V segment lost 5 bases, leaving 6 bases of the junction unmatched. Looked up from germline, CDR1 is MNHNY and CDR2 is SVGAGI (reference sequence). The CDR3 region is CASSQTGGSGYTF. For the CDR3, the DNA is TGTGCCAGCAGTCAGACAGGGGGTTCAGGCTACACCTTC.

The CDR3 here is CASSDSTENYGYTF. The CDR3 bases are TGTGCCAGCAGTGACTCGACAGAGAACTATGGCTACACCTTC. This chain uses TRBV9 with TRBJ1-2, with a weak D call TRBD1 (5 bases). V dropped 5 bases and J dropped 2 bases, with 13 bases sitting between them. The CDR3 totals 14 residues. From germline, CDR1 is SGDLS and CDR2 YYNGEE.

CDR3: CASGLVLAGQETQYF. The CDR3, as DNA: TGTGCTAGTGGTTTGGTATTGGCAGGGCAAGAGACCCAGTACTTC. V and J are TRBV12-5 and TRBJ2-5; the D gene is possibly TRBD1 (5 bases). This CDR3 is 15 amino acids long. The V gene lost 0 bases and the J gene lost 2 bases, with 10 bases spanning the gap. The germline V gene encodes CDR1 LGHNT and CDR2 FRNRAP. The whole variable domain, remainder taken from reference TRBV12-5 and TRBJ2-5, is DARVTQTPRHKVTEMGQEVTMRCQPILGHNTVFWYRQTMMQGLELLAYFRNRAPLDDSGMPKDRFSAEMPDATLATLKIQPSEPRDSAVYFCASGLVLAGQETQYFGPGTRLLVL.

The chain employs TRBV13 and TRBJ2-1; 9 bases fit TRBD2. Germline V gene sequence: CDR1 PRHDT, CDR2 FYEKMQ (reference sequence). The CDR3 has 19 residues. J was trimmed by 1 base and V by 5 bases; bases with no gene match: 15. The CDR3 DNA sequence: TGTGCCAGCAGCCCCCGCCGAGTGGATAGCGGGAGATCCTACAATGAGCAGTTCTTC. As protein: CASSPRRVDSGRSYNEQFF. Variable domain in full (rest from reference TRBV13 and TRBJ2-1): AAGVIQSPRHLIKEKRETATLKCYPIPRHDTVYWYQQGPGQDPQFLISFYEKMQSDKGSIPDRFSAQQFSDYHSELNMSSLELGDSALYFCASSPRRVDSGRSYNEQFFGPGTRLTVL.

The chain links TRBV3-1 (or the pseudogene TRBV3-2) to TRBJ2-1; 15 nucleotides align to TRBD2. This CDR3 is 16 amino acids long. V gave up 4 bases and J gave up 4 bases; unmatched junction bases: 2. In germline, CDR1 is LGHDT, CDR2 YNNKEL (reference sequence). CDR3 loop: CASSPGLAGGYNEQFF. The CDR3 coding sequence is TGTGCCAGCAGCCCGGGACTAGCGGGAGGATACAATGAGCAGTTCTTC.

The chain couples TRBV28 to TRBJ2-1, with D possibly matching TRBD1 (6 bases). CDR1 is MDHEN and CDR2 is SYDVKM in the germline V gene. CDR3 length: 12 amino acids. The V end lost 5 bases, the J end lost 15 bases, and 17 bases lay between the germline ends. The CDR3 here is CASSQPGQGRFF. For the CDR3, the DNA is TGTGCCAGCAGTCAACCGGGACAAGGGCGGTTCTTC.

The sample holds one count of this clone. The chain carries TRBV5-4 and TRBJ1-1; the D gene is possibly TRBD1 (6 bases). Trimming took off 0 bases at V and 2 bases at J, with 14 bases between the two ends. Germline V gene lookup returns CDR1 SGHNT and CDR2 YYREEE (reference sequence). The CDR3 loop spans 16 amino acids. The DNA of the CDR3 is TGTGCCAGCAGCTTGGGCAGGGGAGGGGGTAACACTGAAGCTTTCTTT. Encoded protein: CASSLGRGGGNTEAFF.

This sequence joins TRBV27 and TRBJ1-5; no firm D call. This CDR3 has 11 residues. The germline V gene has CDR1 MNHEY and CDR2 SMNVEV (reference sequence). V lost 8 bases and J 5 bases, leaving 7 bases between the germline ends. CDR3 DNA sequence: TGTGCCAGCGGCACCTATCAGCCCCAGCATTTT. The encoded protein is CASGTYQPQHF.

This sequence joins TRBV7-2 and TRBJ1-3; 10 bases agree with TRBD1. Germline-derived CDR1 and CDR2 are SGHTA and FQGNSA. This CDR3 comprises 16 residues. J gave up 4 bases and V 3 bases, and 6 bases lay outside the gene matches. The CDR3 bases are TGTGCCAGCAGCTTGGACAGGGGGTGGGAGGGAAACACCATATATTTT. Protein: CASSLDRGWEGNTIYF.

The chain employs TRBV5-1 and TRBJ2-5, with 9 bases identical to TRBD2. V shed 0 bases and J 1 base; nucleotides not matched to a gene: 7. From germline, CDR1 is SGHRS and CDR2 YFSETQ. This CDR3 comprises 17 residues. The CDR3 sequence is CASSLGIAGAFQETQYF. In DNA form, the CDR3 reads TGCGCCAGCAGCTTGGGGATAGCGGGGGCTTTCCAAGAGACCCAGTACTTC.

Only one count was recorded for this clone. The chain combines TRBV5-6 with TRBJ1-2; the D gene is possibly TRBD1 (5 bases). Deletions cut 2 bases from V and 3 bases from J, with 11 bases between. This CDR3 is built from 14 residues. Germline V gene data show CDR1 as SGHDT and CDR2 as YYEEEE. In DNA, the CDR3 is TGTGCCAGCAGCTTTGGCAGGGTGGACTATGGCTACACCTTC. Its protein product is CASSFGRVDYGYTF.

This rearrangement joins TRBV13 to TRBJ1-2; D is ambiguous. V was pared by 5 bases and J by 5 bases, with 12 bases between. This CDR3 is 13 amino acids long. Germline assignment: CDR1 PRHDT and CDR2 FYEKMQ (reference sequence). The CDR3 DNA sequence: TGTGCCAGCAGCCCCACCGGAGGTTATGGCTACACCTTC. Translating gives CASSPTGGYGYTF.

The rearrangement joins TRBV18 to TRBJ2-2; D perhaps matches TRBD1 (6 bases). This CDR3 region has 17 residues. Per germline, CDR1 KGHSH and CDR2 LQKENI. The ends were cut back, 2 bases at V and 0 bases at J, with 13 bases in the middle. This CDR3 reads CASSPYPPGANTGELFF. In DNA, the CDR3 is TGTGCCAGCTCACCATATCCGCCAGGGGCGAACACCGGGGAGCTGTTTTTT.

V gene TRBV6-2 or TRBV6-3 combines with J gene TRBJ2-5; perhaps TRBD1 as D (6 bases). Trimming cost V 6 bases and J 0 bases, with 11 bases left between them. In germline, CDR1 is MNHEY, CDR2 SVGEGT. The length of the CDR3 is 14 residues. The CDR3 sequence is CASSPRGYQETQYF. CDR3 in DNA: TGTGCCAGCAGCCCCAGGGGCTACCAAGAGACCCAGTACTTC.

The chain carries TRBV11-3 and TRBJ2-4; tentative D call: TRBD2 (6 bases). The germline V gene encodes CDR1 SGHNT and CDR2 YENEEA. V was clipped by 1 base and J by 1 base, with 8 bases between them. The CDR3 totals 15 residues. The CDR3 sequence: CASSLVGRAKNIQYF. The CDR3 DNA reads TGTGCCAGCAGCTTAGTGGGGAGGGCCAAAAACATTCAGTACTTC.

The chain couples TRBV19 to TRBJ1-1; 9 nucleotides agree with TRBD1. J lost 1 base, V lost 3 bases, and 0 bases had no gene match. The CDR3 consists of 14 residues. Germline lookup yields CDR1 LNHDA and CDR2 SQIVND (reference sequence). The CDR3 loop is CASSMGQGNTEAFF. CDR3 nucleotide sequence: TGTGCCAGTAGTATGGGACAGGGGAACACTGAAGCTTTCTTT.

A word on this clone: One junction end disagrees with the germline gene, perhaps due to a read error. CDR3 in amino acids: CASNPGGYHETQYF. The CDR3 bases are TGTGCCAGCAATCCGGGAGGGTACCACGAGACCCAGTACTTC. This sequence joins TRBV28 and TRBJ2-5; 8 nucleotides align to TRBD2. The CDR3 runs 14 residues. The germline V gene has CDR1 MDHEN and CDR2 SYDVKM.

The DNA of the CDR3 is TGCGCCAGCTTCGGGGGGAACACTGAAGCTTTCTTT. Its protein product is CASFGGNTEAFF. The rearrangement uses TRBV5-1 and TRBJ1-1; weak D call: TRBD1 (5 bases). The CDR3 contains 12 residues. Germline V CDR1 and CDR2: SGHRS, YFSETQ. With 7 bases removed from V and 1 base from J, the gap between germline ends came to 8 bases.

The rearrangement joins TRBV24-1 to TRBJ2-3; D might be TRBD1 (6 bases). Trimming pared 2 bases from V and 2 bases from J, leaving 10 bases between. Germline V lookup: CDR1 KGHDR, CDR2 SFDVKD. The CDR3 runs 15 residues. The CDR3 protein is CATSDSTGFTDTQYF. CDR3 DNA sequence: TGTGCCACCAGTGATTCGACAGGTTTCACAGATACGCAGTATTTT.

The genes are TRBV5-1 and TRBJ2-7, with 9 bases matching TRBD1. The length of the CDR3 is 16 residues. Germline CDR1 reads SGHRS; CDR2 reads YFSETQ. Trimming cost V 0 bases and J 3 bases; bases outside gene matches: 7. The CDR3 DNA reads as TGCGCCAGCAGCTTGGCGCCCCCGGGACAGGGCTACGAGCAGTACTTC. The encoded protein is CASSLAPPGQGYEQYF.

Only one count was recorded for this clone. The chain links TRBV5-5 to TRBJ1-3; D is perhaps TRBD1 (5 bases). V was clipped by 2 bases and J by 4 bases, with 13 bases between them. The CDR3 is made up of 15 amino acids. Germline CDR1 is SGHKS and CDR2 is YYEKEE (reference sequence). The CDR3 DNA is TGTGCCAGCAGCTTCGATCAGGGCTCAGGAAACACCATATATTTT. Translation gives CASSFDQGSGNTIYF. The full variable domain, its missing parts supplied by reference TRBV5-5 and TRBJ1-3, is DAGVTQSPTHLIKTRGQQVTLRCSPISGHKSVSWYQQVLGQGPQFIFQYYEKEERGRGNFPDRFSARQFPNYSSELNVNALLLGDSALYLCASSFDQGSGNTIYFGEGSWLTVV.

This chain uses TRBV5-1 with TRBJ1-1; D unclear. CDR3 size: 13 residues. CDR1 is SGHRS and CDR2 is YFSETQ in the germline V gene. The V end lost 4 bases, the J end lost 0 bases, and 7 bases lay between the germline ends. The CDR3 protein is CASSLNLNTEAFF. The CDR3 nucleotides read TGCGCCAGCAGCCTAAACTTGAACACTGAAGCTTTCTTT.

The chain employs TRBV11-2 and TRBJ2-2, with D uncertain. This CDR3 comprises 15 residues. The germline CDR1 and CDR2 sequences are SGHAT and FQNNGV. With 3 bases removed from V and 1 base from J, the gap between germline ends came to 9 bases. The CDR3 sequence is CASSFDTLNTGELFF. The CDR3 DNA follows: TGTGCCAGCAGCTTCGACACTCTGAACACCGGGGAGCTGTTTTTT.

V and J are TRBV7-2 and TRBJ2-2; perhaps TRBD2 as D (6 bases). This CDR3 is 14 amino acids long. Per germline, CDR1 SGHTA and CDR2 FQGNSA. V was pared by 1 base and J by 8 bases, with 11 bases between. The CDR3 sequence is CASSLGGVKGELFF. The CDR3 coding sequence is TGTGCCAGCAGCTTAGGCGGGGTTAAGGGGGAGCTGTTTTTT.

CDR3 coding DNA: TGTGCTAGTGGTTTGGGCAGGACTACCACTTTAGGTGAGCAGTTCTTC. This sequence encodes CASGLGRTTTLGEQFF. This chain joins TRBV12-5 and TRBJ2-1; D may be TRBD2 (6 bases). V was shortened by 1 base and J by 9 bases, with 19 bases between the two germline ends. The CDR3 loop spans 16 amino acids. Germline CDR1 is LGHNT and CDR2 is FRNRAP.

V is TRBV4-1 and J is TRBJ1-1, with D perhaps TRBD1 (5 bases). Germline-derived CDR1 and CDR2 are MGHRA and YSYEKL. The CDR3 spans 15 residues. The ends were cut back, 1 base at V and 1 base at J, with 10 bases in the middle. The CDR3 loop reads CASSQVGQRNTEAFF. The CDR3 region has the DNA TGCGCCAGCAGCCAAGTGGGGCAGAGGAACACTGAAGCTTTCTTT.

The chain carries TRBV6-6 and TRBJ2-1; 7 nucleotides line up with TRBD2. Looked up from germline, CDR1 is MNHNY and CDR2 is SVGAGI (reference sequence). The junction had 2 bases not matched to a gene; V was cut back by 0 bases and J by 3 bases. The CDR3 is 15 residues long. CDR3: CASSYSGGGYNEQFF. For the CDR3, the DNA is TGTGCCAGCAGTTACTCGGGGGGGGGCTACAATGAGCAGTTCTTC.

The chain uses TRBV5-1 and TRBJ2-1; maybe TRBD2 (6 bases). CDR3 length: 15 residues. Germline loops: CDR1 SGHRS, CDR2 YFSETQ. Trimming shortened V by 6 bases and J by 5 bases, and 18 bases separated the two germline ends. The CDR3 DNA follows: TGCGCCAGCAATGACCCTTCGGGGGTAAACAATGAGCAGTTCTTC. This sequence encodes CASNDPSGVNNEQFF.